This T cell receptor (beta chain) stems from a study of post-analysis software for immune sequencing data. Background on the study: As for disease course, relapsing-remitting, secondary progressive and progressive-relapsing multiple sclerosis were all included.

As to this clonotype: Its antigen is not known. Possible read error: a much larger clone is one base away.

Whole-study findings and limits: People with multiple sclerosis had a significantly lower normalized Chao1 diversity than controls did. Same-batch samples co-clustered strongly by F measure. Higher frequency in patients than in controls was seen for roughly five TRBV segments, with TRBV5-6, TRBV5-1 and TRBV20-1 among them.

Germline CDR1 reads SGHDN; CDR2 reads FVKESK. The CDR3 has 15 residues. TCR beta libraries were prepared from cDNA with unique molecular identifiers. Out of roughly 0.95 to 10 million T cells, roughly 0.5 million cDNA molecules were generated. TCRdb reanalysed the PCR reads using MiXCR and keeps one entry per CDR3 protein. The table lists roughly 400,000 distinct CDR3 sequences, 39% of them singletons, with roughly 8.2% in the top ten. The sequencing input was blood. The sequence was obtained from a girl aged 2-10 years with multiple sclerosis. The chain has TRBV14 and TRBJ2-1; tentatively, D is TRBD2 (5 bases). The CDR3 DNA is TGTGCCAGCAGCCCACGGACTGAATACTACAATGAGCGGTTCTTC. Translating it yields CASSPRTEYYNERFF.